The entry that follows covers one T cell receptor beta chain sequence. Its target is unknown. The entry originates in a study of T-cell memory formation after mild COVID-19. Background on the study: Largely donor-specific sequence clusters came from a couple of donors.

Germline V gives CDR1 LGHNA, CDR2 YSLEER. The CDR3 covers 18 residues. V shed 0 bases and J shed 1 base, with 16 bases lying between them. Amplification by 5'RACE using constant-segment primers produced TCR alpha and TCR beta cDNA libraries that carried sample barcodes and UMIs. TCRdb ran MiXCR on the 5' RACE reads and lists one entry per CDR3 protein. The table lists roughly 170,000 distinct CDR3 sequences, around 18% of them singletons, with approximately 4% in the top ten. Broader study findings: Shrinking CD4+ clones resided mostly in CM and EM, and CD8+ ones in EMRA.

Sequences were obtained from PBMCs or a T cell subset sorted from them (not recorded which). V is TRBV4-3 and J is TRBJ2-1, with D perhaps matching TRBD2 (7 bases). The TCR sequence derives from a man aged 18-30 years who had mild COVID-19 (a few samples of this study predate the infection). Cell type and time point are not known. This CDR3 is CASSQEGGGGWSYNEQFF. For the CDR3, the DNA is TGCGCCAGCAGCCAAGAGGGGGGCGGGGGCTGGTCCTACAATGAGCAGTTCTTC.